These T cell receptor beta chains were read from a single sample in a study of cytomegalovirus exposure and HLA in healthy donors. Method: immunoSEQ multiplex PCR; TCRdb's copy keeps in-frame clones and lacks some. The sample lists 150,000 or so clones; about three quarters were seen once. Sequencing was carried out using PBMCs. These receptors all stem from a middle-aged man in good health and CMV-seropositive. CDR3s include the opening cysteine and the closing phenylalanine or tryptophan.

v_gene	j_gene	CDR3aa
TRBV5-1	TRBJ2-5	CASNFLAGGETQYF
TRBV6-1	TRBJ2-7	CATGQSWDYEQYF
TRBV19	TRBJ2-3	CASSKPSGSTDTQYF
TRBV11-1	TRBJ2-5	CASSLITSGFQETQYF
TRBV27	TRBJ1-6	CASSSTNPRNSPLHF
TRBV5-1	TRBJ2-3	CASSTSGTSGYTQYF
TRBV27	TRBJ1-2	CASSLFATGDYGYTF
TRBV5-1	TRBJ2-7	CASSLDRGEDEQYF
TRBV2	TRBJ1-1	CATRRQWNTEAFF
TRBV5-4	TRBJ2-6	CASSLFGGLGANGLTF
TRBV9	TRBJ2-7	CASSVGAGRAYEQYF
TRBV11-1	TRBJ1-1	CASSPGQGFVNTEAFF
TRBV19	TRBJ2-7	CTSSTSGNEQYF
TRBV5-6	TRBJ2-5	CASNRQGAGETQYF
TRBV2	TRBJ2-7	CASSEVLGFSAIYEQYF
TRBV11-3	TRBJ2-3	CASIRGGGTRTDTQYF
TRBV4-1	TRBJ2-2	CASSQVRGTGELFF
TRBV6-5	TRBJ2-7	CASSYSDRPTYEQYF
TRBV5-1	TRBJ1-4	CASSSSDRDEKLFF
TRBV18	TRBJ1-2	CASSPRQGGNYGYTF
TRBV18	TRBJ2-7	CASSLTGGTSYEQYF
TRBV28	TRBJ2-7	CAGTPAGTESYEQYF
TRBV25-1	TRBJ1-4	CASSDTSGQQAEEKLFF
TRBV27	TRBJ2-1	CASSLLAGVGYNEQFF
TRBV21-1	TRBJ2-1	CASSKVEWPGETDNEQFF
TRBV7-8	TRBJ2-7	CASSSGLAGGWMGEQYF
TRBV19	TRBJ2-7	CASSILAGFYEQYF
TRBV4-1	TRBJ1-2	CASSPGGGTYPSDDRGYTF
TRBV7-9	TRBJ2-3	CSSSPGVAEPGDTQYF
TRBV30	TRBJ2-1	CAWSAGSSGRRNEQFF
TRBV12-2	TRBJ2-5	CASRFSGRAGETQYF
TRBV5-6	TRBJ2-5	CASSLGAGGETQYF
TRBV9	TRBJ1-1	CASSVSAATEAFF
TRBV5-1	TRBJ1-4	CASSLGTGGNEKLFF
TRBV5-5	TRBJ2-6	CASSSLHSGANVLTF
TRBV4-1	TRBJ2-3	CASSYRQAEDTQYF
TRBV5-1	TRBJ2-3	CASSLRGTGGLRDTQYF
TRBV18	TRBJ2-3	CASSPVILADPSTDTQYF
TRBV30	TRBJ2-3	CAWSFVASTDTQYF
TRBV10-1	TRBJ2-1	CASSENLQGFGEQFF